This T cell receptor (beta chain) was sequenced for a study of neurological immune-mediated disorders. Findings of the study overall: While HTLV-1-associated myelopathy showed the greatest TCR clonal expansion, multiple sclerosis showed the least, falling below healthy controls.

Time point defined: technical triplicate 2. This CDR3 has 11 amino acids. Sequencing runs each generated in excess of 160 million TCR-beta sequences derived from 15-18 subjects. MiXCR, applied by TCRdb to the 5' RACE reads, yields one record per CDR3 protein. This sample has around 56,000 distinct CDR3 sequences, with around 24% found just once. This clonotype was picked up many times. What it binds is unknown. The sequencing sample was made of PBMCs. The V and J genes are TRBV21-1 and TRBJ2-7. TRBV21-1 is a pseudogene locus. This receptor was identified in a man aged 55 to 69 with HTLV-1-associated myelopathy (HAM/TSP). CDR3 bases: TGTGCCAGCAGCCCGCGTGGCGAGCAGTACTTC. Translation: CASSPRGEQYF.